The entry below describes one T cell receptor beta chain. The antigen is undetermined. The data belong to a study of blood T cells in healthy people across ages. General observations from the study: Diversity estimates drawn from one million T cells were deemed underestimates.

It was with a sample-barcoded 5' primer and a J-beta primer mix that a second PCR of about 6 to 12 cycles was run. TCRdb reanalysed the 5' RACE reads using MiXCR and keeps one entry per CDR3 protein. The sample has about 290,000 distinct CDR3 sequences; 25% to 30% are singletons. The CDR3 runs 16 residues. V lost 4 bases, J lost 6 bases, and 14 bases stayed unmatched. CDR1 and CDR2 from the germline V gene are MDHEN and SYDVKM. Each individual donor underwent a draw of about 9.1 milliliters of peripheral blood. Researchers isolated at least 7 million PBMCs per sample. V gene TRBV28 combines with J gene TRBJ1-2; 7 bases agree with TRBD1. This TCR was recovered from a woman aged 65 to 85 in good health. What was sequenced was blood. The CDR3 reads CASSYYGTDPHDGYTF. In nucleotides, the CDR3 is TGTGCCAGCAGTTACTACGGGACAGACCCTCATGATGGCTACACCTTC.